The source of this T cell receptor (beta chain) is a study of blood T cell repertoires in COVID-19. Study summary: Acute and convalescent COVID-19 specimens originated in the United States, Italy and Spain. From T cells, B-cell-depleted T cells, or PBMCs came the material, which was cDNA or gDNA.

This clone was seen only once. Method: immunoSEQ multiplex PCR; TCRdb's copy keeps in-frame clones and lacks some. The profile covers about 300,000 clones, with about 88% appearing a single time and roughly 1.3% taken by the ten largest. The V segment lost 1 base and the J segment 3 bases; nucleotides outside the gene matches: 6. The CDR3 contains 16 residues. Germline V CDR1 and CDR2: LNHNV, YYDKDF (reference sequence). Sequencing was carried out using peripheral blood. This receptor was obtained from a man aged 65 to 79 with acute or convalescent COVID-19. The V and J genes are TRBV15 and TRBJ1-1; 9 positions agree with TRBD1. Written as DNA, the CDR3 is TGTGCCACCAGCAGAGGAACAGGGGGCTGGTACACTGAAGCTTTCTTT. Translated, it gives CATSRGTGGWYTEAFF. The whole variable domain, filled in from reference TRBV15 and TRBJ1-1, reads DAMVIQNPRYQVTQFGKPVTLSCSQTLNHNVMYWYQQKSSQAPKLLFHYYDKDFNNEADTPDNFQSRRPNTSFCFLDIRSPGLGDTAMYLCATSRGTGGWYTEAFFGQGTRLTVV.